These 26 T cell receptor beta chains came from one sample sequenced in a study of T cells after yellow fever vaccination. From the 5' RACE reads, TCRdb called clonotypes with MiXCR, one entry per CDR3 protein. The sample records roughly 330,000 distinct CDR3 sequences, around 6.8% being singletons. The source material was PBMCs, sampled 35 to 50 days after the first yellow fever vaccination. The receptors were gathered from a young man who received the YFV17D yellow fever vaccine.

This clonotype was observed a few times. The J gene is TRBJ2-7, the V gene TRBV4-2; no firm D call. The CDR3 runs to 17 residues. Germline loops: CDR1 LGHNA, CDR2 YNFKEQ. V lost 1 base, J lost 0 bases, and 16 bases lay in between. The CDR3 reads CASSQGKSLISSYEQYV. CDR3 DNA sequence: TGTGCCAGCAGCCAAGGGAAATCTTTAATAAGCTCCTACGAGCAGTACGTC.

The J gene is TRBJ1-2, the V gene TRBV7-2, with a weak D call TRBD1 (6 bases). The CDR3 is 15 residues long. CDR1 and CDR2 (germline): SGHTA, FQGNSA. V lost 3 bases and J lost 4, with 15 bases in between. The CDR3 here is CASSFGAGASYGYTF. For the CDR3, the DNA is TGTGCCAGCAGCTTCGGGGCAGGGGCCAGCTATGGCTACACCTTC.

The chain carries TRBV27 and TRBJ2-7; no reliable D call. With 5 bases removed from V and 2 bases from J, the gap between germline ends came to 13 bases. Germline V gene data show CDR1 as MNHEY and CDR2 as SMNVEV (reference sequence). CDR3 length: 14 residues. CDR3 residues: CASSLRHKTYEQYF. CDR3 nucleotides: TGTGCCAGCAGTCTCCGGCATAAAACCTACGAGCAGTACTTC.

This clonotype was observed a handful of times. The chain combines TRBV4-1 with TRBJ2-7; D possibly corresponds to TRBD1 (5 bases). V lost 3 bases to trimming and J lost 3 bases, with 9 bases between them. Per germline, CDR1 MGHRA and CDR2 YSYEKL. The CDR3 totals 13 residues. CDR3 protein: CASSHKTGYEQYF. CDR3 nucleotides: TGCGCCAGCAGCCACAAAACAGGCTACGAGCAGTACTTC.

This chain links TRBV6-1 with TRBJ1-5, with TRBD1 identical over 12 bases. The V gene's germline CDR1 is MNHNS and CDR2 SASEGT. CDR3 length: 15 residues. Unmatched junction bases numbered 7, after V lost 6 bases and J lost 7 bases. The chain's CDR3 is CASSPRDRGQQPQHF. As DNA, the CDR3 is TGTGCCAGCAGCCCAAGGGACAGGGGGCAACAGCCCCAGCATTTT.

This clonotype was picked up a small number of times. The chain has TRBV6-1 and TRBJ2-3; a possible D gene is TRBD1 (5 bases). Trimming took 1 base from V and 1 from J, leaving 9 bases between them. CDR3 length: 15 amino acids. CDR1 and CDR2 (germline): MNHNS, SASEGT. CDR3 bases: TGTGCCAGCAGTGAAGTGGGCAGGGGCACAGATACGCAGTATTTT. Amino acids: CASSEVGRGTDTQYF.

This clonotype showed up just a few times. The J gene is TRBJ1-2, the V gene TRBV28; D gene uncertain. V lost 7 bases to trimming and J lost 0 bases, with 21 bases between them. The CDR3 is 17 amino acids. Germline V CDR1 and CDR2: MDHEN, SYDVKM. Here the CDR3 DNA reads TGTGCCAGCACCAATTCCCGGTGGGGAGAAGCTAACTATGGCTACACCTTC. The encoded protein is CASTNSRWGEANYGYTF.

This clonotype was seen a handful of times. V usage is TRBV11-1 and J usage is TRBJ2-3; 15 positions agree with TRBD2. Germline V gene sequence: CDR1 SGHAT, CDR2 FQDESV (reference sequence). CDR3 length equals 19 residues. V was pared by 3 bases and J by 0 bases, with 7 bases of the junction left unmatched. CDR3 nucleotides: TGTGCCAGCAGCTTGGCGGGACTAGCGGGGGGCCCAAGCACAGATACGCAGTATTTT. It specifies CASSLAGLAGGPSTDTQYF.

This sequence joins TRBV7-2 and TRBJ1-2, with D unclear. The germline V gene encodes CDR1 SGHTA and CDR2 FQGNSA. With 1 base removed from V and 0 bases from J, the gap between germline ends came to 9 bases. The CDR3 runs to 15 residues. CDR3 sequence: CASSLEDDSNYGYTF. CDR3 bases: TGTGCCAGCAGCTTAGAAGATGACTCTAACTATGGCTACACCTTC.

This clonotype was found a few times. V gene TRBV11-2 combines with J gene TRBJ2-1; 8 positions agree with TRBD1. J lost 10 bases, V lost 0 bases, and 17 bases had no gene match. The CDR3 extends over 18 amino acids. Germline loops: CDR1 SGHAT, CDR2 FQNNGV. In nucleotides, the CDR3 is TGTGCCAGCAGCTTAGAGGTAGGAGTCGGACAGGGTGATGGGGAGCAGTTCTTC. This sequence encodes CASSLEVGVGQGDGEQFF.

This clonotype has ten or more counts. The V gene is TRBV6-1, the J gene TRBJ1-5; TRBD1 is a possible D gene (6 bases). There are 13 residues in the CDR3. The germline V gene encodes CDR1 MNHNS and CDR2 SASEGT. Trimming took off 7 bases at V and 4 bases at J, with 11 bases between the two ends. The CDR3 sequence: CASTQGGNQPQHF. The DNA of the CDR3 is TGTGCCAGCACACAGGGTGGTAATCAGCCCCAGCATTTT.

This clonotype was observed a few times. The chain couples TRBV12-5 to TRBJ2-3; 14 positions match TRBD2. Germline CDR1 is LGHNT and CDR2 is FRNRAP. The CDR3 sequence is 19 residues long. With 1 base clipped from V and 2 bases from J, the junction kept 8 bases outside the gene matches. CDR3 protein: CASGLGLAGGGTYTDTQYF. The CDR3 region has the DNA TGTGCTAGTGGTTTGGGACTAGCGGGGGGGGGAACCTACACAGATACGCAGTATTTT.

This clonotype was counted a few times. The chain has TRBV20-1 and TRBJ2-7; TRBD2 aligns across 12 bases. There are 14 residues in the CDR3. With 6 bases clipped from V and 5 bases from J, the junction kept 8 bases outside the gene matches. Germline loops: CDR1 DFQATT, CDR2 SNEGSKA (reference sequence). The DNA of the CDR3 is TGCAGTGCCATTAGGACTAGCGGGGCGAACGAGCAGTACTTC. The encoded protein is CSAIRTSGANEQYF.

This clonotype has a handful of counts. CDR3 sequence (DNA): TGTGCCAGCAGTTCAAGGCTCGCCGGGCCATCCTACGAGCAGTACTTC. Protein sequence: CASSSRLAGPSYEQYF. The chain employs TRBV27 and TRBJ2-7; D call uncertain. The CDR3 is made up of 16 amino acids. Trimming removed 4 bases from V and 1 base from J, with 17 bases in between. Germline lookup yields CDR1 MNHEY and CDR2 SMNVEV (reference sequence).

The chain employs TRBV7-9 and TRBJ2-2; D is undetermined. V was pared by 7 bases and J by 5 bases, with 5 bases between. The germline V gene has CDR1 SEHNR and CDR2 FQNEAQ (reference sequence). There are 11 residues in the CDR3. CDR3 sequence (DNA): TGTGCCAGCACCACAACCGGGGAGCTGTTTTTT. Residues: CASTTTGELFF.

This clonotype was observed a handful of times. The gene calls are TRBV6-5 and TRBJ2-3; the match to TRBD2 covers 14 bases. In germline, CDR1 is MNHEY, CDR2 SVGAGI. The V and J ends lost 4 bases and 4 bases, in that order; junction bases with no gene match: 4. The CDR3 is made up of 16 amino acids. CDR3 nucleotide sequence: TGTGCCAGCAGTTCCTTGACTAGCGGGGGGGCAGATACGCAGTATTTT. This codes for CASSSLTSGGADTQYF.

This chain links TRBV12-3 or TRBV12-4 with TRBJ2-3; 7 nucleotides align to TRBD2. Losses at the gene ends were 6 bases for V and 2 bases for J; bases not matched to a gene: 5. The CDR3 covers 14 residues. DNA of the CDR3: TGTGCCAGCAGAATGACTAGCCTCACAGATACGCAGTATTTT. Translating gives CASRMTSLTDTQYF.

V gene TRBV6-1 combines with J gene TRBJ2-1, with D tentatively TRBD2 (7 bases). The CDR3 spans 16 residues. Germline V gene data show CDR1 as MNHNS and CDR2 as SASEGT. Trimming pared 10 bases from V and 0 bases from J, leaving 19 bases between. The CDR3 DNA reads TGTGCCACCCAAGGGGGGGGGTTCGACTCCTACAATGAGCAGTTCTTC. This encodes CATQGGGFDSYNEQFF.

In this sample, this clonotype turned up many times. The chain carries TRBV7-3 and TRBJ1-2; D is possibly TRBD1 (6 bases). V was pared by 5 bases and J by 7 bases, with 11 bases between. The CDR3 length is 12 residues. Germline-derived CDR1 and CDR2 are SGHTA and FQGTGA. CDR3 sequence (DNA): TGTGCCAGCAGCGAGGGGGGGAGTGGCTACACCTTC. It yields the protein CASSEGGSGYTF. Drawing the rest from reference TRBV7-3 and TRBJ1-2, the complete variable domain is GAGVSQTPSNKVTEKGKYVELRCDPISGHTALYWYRQSLGQGPEFLIYFQGTGAADDSGLPNDRFFAVRPEGSVSTLKIQRTERGDSAVYLCASSEGGSGYTFGSGTRLTVV.

The chain joins TRBV4-3 to TRBJ2-5; D not certain. The CDR3 covers 15 residues. Germline V gives CDR1 LGHNA, CDR2 YSLEER. V shed 2 bases and J shed 0 bases, with 10 bases lying between them. The CDR3 sequence is CASSQSLGYQETQYF. CDR3 DNA: TGCGCCAGCAGCCAATCCTTAGGGTACCAAGAGACCCAGTACTTC.

This chain joins TRBV5-1 and TRBJ2-1, with TRBD2 matching 9 bases. Germline values: CDR1 SGHRS, CDR2 YFSETQ. CDR3 size: 16 residues. With V trimmed by 0 bases and J by 7 bases, 8 bases remained unmatched. For the CDR3, the DNA is TGCGCCAGCAGCTTGGCCGGCGCGGGGGGGTGGAATGAGCAGTTCTTC. The encoded protein is CASSLAGAGGWNEQFF.

The chain links TRBV4-2 to TRBJ1-2, with D tentatively TRBD1 (6 bases). The V and J ends lost 3 bases and 4 bases respectively, with 21 bases between them. The V gene's germline CDR1 is LGHNA and CDR2 YNFKEQ. CDR3 size: 17 residues. The DNA for the CDR3 is TGTGCCAGCAGCCAGCCGGGGGCGGACCAATCCACCTATGGCTACACCTTC. This encodes CASSQPGADQSTYGYTF.

The chain employs TRBV9 and TRBJ2-7, with TRBD2 matching over 7 bases. Germline-derived CDR1 and CDR2 are SGDLS and YYNGEE. The CDR3 has 18 amino acids. V was pared by 4 bases and J by 2 bases, with 18 bases of the junction left unmatched. CDR3 bases: TGTGCCAGCAGCCCACAGGTCCCTGGGGGGGACGGTGCCTACGAGCAGTACTTC. Protein: CASSPQVPGGDGAYEQYF.

This clonotype has ten or more counts. V usage is TRBV6-5 and J usage is TRBJ2-7; the D call may be TRBD1 or TRBD2 (6 bases each). There are 16 residues in the CDR3. With 0 bases removed from V and 2 bases from J, the gap between germline ends came to 14 bases. Germline CDR1 MNHEY, CDR2 SVGAGI. The chain's CDR3 is CASSYSELGGTYEQYF. The DNA for the CDR3 is TGTGCCAGCAGTTACTCGGAGCTAGGGGGGACCTACGAGCAGTACTTC.

This clonotype was detected only once. The chain has TRBV6-5 and TRBJ1-3, with 8 bases fitting TRBD1. In germline, CDR1 is MNHEY, CDR2 SVGAGI. The CDR3 has 15 residues. V shed 1 base, J shed 8 bases, and the junction held 7 bases outside the gene matches. As DNA, the CDR3 is TGTGCCAGCAGTTACTGGGCAGGGGGCTTTTACACCATATATTTT. Its protein is CASSYWAGGFYTIYF.

This clonotype was recorded a few times. The chain is built from TRBV7-9 and TRBJ2-5, with 7 bases aligning to TRBD1. V was pared by 5 bases and J by 4 bases, with 7 bases of the junction left unmatched. CDR3 length: 14 amino acids. Germline CDR1 and CDR2: SEHNR and FQNEAQ (reference sequence). The CDR3 sequence is CASSPLWDRETQYF. In DNA form, the CDR3 reads TGTGCCAGCAGCCCTTTATGGGACAGAGAGACCCAGTACTTC. The full variable domain, with the rest looked up from reference TRBV7-9 and TRBJ2-5, is DTGVSQNPRHKITKRGQNVTFRCDPISEHNRLYWYRQTLGQGPEFLTYFQNEAQLEKSRLLSDRFSAERPKGSFSTLEIQRTEQGDSAMYLCASSPLWDRETQYFGPGTRLLVL.